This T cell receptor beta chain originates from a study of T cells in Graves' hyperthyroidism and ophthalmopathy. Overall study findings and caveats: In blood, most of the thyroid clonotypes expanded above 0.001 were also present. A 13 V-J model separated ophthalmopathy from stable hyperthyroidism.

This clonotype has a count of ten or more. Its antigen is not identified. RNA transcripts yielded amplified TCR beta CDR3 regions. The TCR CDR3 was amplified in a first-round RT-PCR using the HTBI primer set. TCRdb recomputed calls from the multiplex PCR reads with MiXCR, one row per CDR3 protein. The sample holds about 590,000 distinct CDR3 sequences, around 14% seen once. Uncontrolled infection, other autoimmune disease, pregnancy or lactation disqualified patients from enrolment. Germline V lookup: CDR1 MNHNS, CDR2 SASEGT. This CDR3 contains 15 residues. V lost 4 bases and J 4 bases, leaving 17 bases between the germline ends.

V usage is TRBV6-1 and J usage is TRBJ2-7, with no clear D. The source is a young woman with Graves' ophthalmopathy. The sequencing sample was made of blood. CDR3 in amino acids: CASSVGPSRWYEQYF. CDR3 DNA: TGTGCCAGCAGTGTAGGACCCTCGAGGTGGTACGAGCAGTACTTC.